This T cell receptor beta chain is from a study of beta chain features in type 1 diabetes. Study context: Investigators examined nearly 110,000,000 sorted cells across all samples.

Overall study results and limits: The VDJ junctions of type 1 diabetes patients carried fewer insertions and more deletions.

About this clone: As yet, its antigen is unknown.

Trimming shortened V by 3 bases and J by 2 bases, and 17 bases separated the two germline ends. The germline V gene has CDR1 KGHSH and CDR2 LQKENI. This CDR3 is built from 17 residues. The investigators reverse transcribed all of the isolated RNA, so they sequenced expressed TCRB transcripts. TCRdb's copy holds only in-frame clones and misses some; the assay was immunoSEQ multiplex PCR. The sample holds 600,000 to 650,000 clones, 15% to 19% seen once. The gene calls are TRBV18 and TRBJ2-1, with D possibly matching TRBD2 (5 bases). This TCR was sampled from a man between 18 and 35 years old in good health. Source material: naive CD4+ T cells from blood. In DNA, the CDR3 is TGTGCCAGCTCACCGGTCCTTAGAGCGGAGGCCTACAATGAGCAGTTCTTC. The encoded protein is CASSPVLRAEAYNEQFF.